This TCR beta chain derives from a study of T cell repertoires in cytomegalovirus infection. TCRdb independently ran MiXCR on the reads; one entry per CDR3 protein. Of some 130,000 distinct CDR3 sequences listed, more than 20% are singletons. As for this clonotype: Its antigen is undetermined.

The CDR3 length is 13 residues. Germline assignment: CDR1 MNHNY and CDR2 SVGAGI (reference sequence). V was shortened by 2 bases and J by 2 bases, with 7 bases between the two germline ends. V is TRBV6-6 and J is TRBJ2-7; D call uncertain. Sequenced input: PBMCs, sequenced either directly or after in vitro stimulation (not recorded which). This TCR derives from a human donor in good health (CMV status not recorded). Some clones in this sample may be carry-over from other donors' samples. The CDR3: CASSYRPPYEQYF. CDR3 DNA: TGTGCCAGCAGTTACCGTCCACCCTACGAGCAGTACTTC.